The rows below give T cell receptor beta chains drawn from one sample of a study of cytomegalovirus exposure and HLA in healthy donors. Profiling relied on immunoSEQ multiplex PCR, and the TCRdb table lists in-frame clones only, not all of them. The sample holds under 200,000 clones, under 95% seen once. Specimen: PBMCs. The receptors shown here come from a woman aged 18-29 years in good health and CMV-seropositive. The CDR3 runs from the conserved cysteine through the conserved F or W. Fields, in order: V gene, clone size, J gene, D gene, CDR3 protein, CDR3 DNA. The D gene is left open where the match is weak. Clone size, where shown, is once, few, many, or a class for clones that have expanded.

v_call: TRBV6-5
clone_size: .
j_call: TRBJ2-7
d_call: TRBD1
cdr3_aa: CASSPGQGRYEQYF
cdr3_nt: TGTGCCAGCAGTCCGGGACAGGGTAGATACGAGCAGTACTTC

v_call: TRBV6-1
clone_size: .
j_call: TRBJ1-1
d_call: .
cdr3_aa: CASSAGWTEAFF
cdr3_nt: TGTGCCAGCAGTGCAGGGTGGACTGAAGCTTTCTTT

v_call: TRBV27
clone_size: .
j_call: TRBJ2-7
d_call: .
cdr3_aa: CASSSSRGHQQYF
cdr3_nt: TGTGCCAGCAGTTCCTCTCGCGGGCACCAGCAGTACTTC

v_call: TRBV27
clone_size: .
j_call: TRBJ1-2
d_call: TRBD1
cdr3_aa: CASSIRTGGGYTF
cdr3_nt: TGTGCCAGCAGTATCCGGACAGGGGGTGGCTACACCTTC

v_call: TRBV25-1
clone_size: once
j_call: TRBJ2-3
d_call: TRBD1
cdr3_aa: CASSGDRGFSTDTQYF
cdr3_nt: TGTGCCAGCAGTGGGGACAGGGGGTTTAGCACAGATACGCAGTATTTT

v_call: TRBV15
clone_size: .
j_call: TRBJ1-4
d_call: TRBD1
cdr3_aa: CATSRDRALNEKLFF
cdr3_nt: TGTGCCACCAGCAGGGACAGGGCCCTAAATGAAAAACTGTTTTTT

v_call: TRBV15
clone_size: .
j_call: TRBJ2-3
d_call: .
cdr3_aa: CATSREVRGTDTQYF
cdr3_nt: TGTGCCACCAGCAGAGAAGTCCGGGGCACAGATACGCAGTATTTT

v_call: TRBV29-1
clone_size: .
j_call: TRBJ1-1
d_call: .
cdr3_aa: CSVEGGAGLNTEAFF
cdr3_nt: TGCAGCGTTGAAGGGGGCGCCGGCCTGAACACTGAAGCTTTCTTT

v_call: TRBV27
clone_size: .
j_call: TRBJ1-6
d_call: TRBD1
cdr3_aa: CASSLGQGAVSPLHF
cdr3_nt: TGTGCCAGCAGTCTAGGACAGGGGGCGGTTTCACCCCTCCACTTT

v_call: TRBV11-2
clone_size: .
j_call: TRBJ1-3
d_call: TRBD1
cdr3_aa: CASSSGQGASSGNTIYF
cdr3_nt: TGTGCCAGCAGCTCCGGACAGGGAGCCTCCTCTGGAAACACCATATATTTT

v_call: TRBV28
clone_size: .
j_call: TRBJ2-3
d_call: .
cdr3_aa: CASSLNRVADTQYF
cdr3_nt: TGTGCCAGCAGTTTAAACAGGGTTGCAGATACGCAGTATTTT

v_call: TRBV4-2
clone_size: once
j_call: TRBJ2-6
d_call: TRBD1
cdr3_aa: CASSQTQGAGANVLTF
cdr3_nt: TGTGCCAGCAGCCAGACCCAGGGGGCTGGGGCCAACGTCCTGACTTTC

v_call: TRBV4-1
clone_size: once
j_call: TRBJ1-1
d_call: TRBD1
cdr3_aa: CASRTTGDTEAFF
cdr3_nt: TGCGCCAGCAGGACAACAGGGGACACTGAAGCTTTCTTT

v_call: TRBV14
clone_size: .
j_call: TRBJ2-7
d_call: TRBD1
cdr3_aa: CASSPGQDLYEQYF
cdr3_nt: TGTGCCAGCAGCCCCGGACAGGATCTCTACGAGCAGTACTTC